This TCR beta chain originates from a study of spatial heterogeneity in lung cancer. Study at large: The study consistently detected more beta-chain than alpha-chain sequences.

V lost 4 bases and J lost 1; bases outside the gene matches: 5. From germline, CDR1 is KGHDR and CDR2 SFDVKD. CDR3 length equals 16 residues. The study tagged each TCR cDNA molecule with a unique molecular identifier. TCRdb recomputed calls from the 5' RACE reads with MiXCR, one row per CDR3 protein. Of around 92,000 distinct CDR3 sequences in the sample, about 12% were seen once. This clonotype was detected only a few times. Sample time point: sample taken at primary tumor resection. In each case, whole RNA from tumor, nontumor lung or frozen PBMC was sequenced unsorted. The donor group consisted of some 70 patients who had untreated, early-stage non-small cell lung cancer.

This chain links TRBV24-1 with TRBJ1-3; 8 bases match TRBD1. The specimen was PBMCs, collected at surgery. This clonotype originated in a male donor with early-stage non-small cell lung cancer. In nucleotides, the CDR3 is TGTGCCACCAGTGACCCGACAGGGGAATCTGGAAACACCATATATTTT. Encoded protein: CATSDPTGESGNTIYF.